A selection of T cell receptor beta chains follows, all from one sample in a study of shared clonotypes between healthy human individuals. Assay: immunoSEQ multiplex PCR; the TCRdb copy retains only in-frame clones and omits some. The table includes 450,000 to 650,000 clones, around 81% detected once. Material: PBMCs. These receptors were obtained from a woman between 35 and 50 years old in good health. Some clones in this sample may be carry-over from other donors' samples. The CDR3 runs from the conserved cysteine through the conserved F or W. D genes are given only for firm matches. Expanded clones get a size class; other rows say once, few or many, or leave the size out.

size: once
V: TRBV6-1
J: TRBJ2-1
D: TRBD2
CDR3: CASTTSGNNHNEQFF
DNA: TGTGCCAGCACAACTAGCGGAAATAACCACAATGAGCAGTTCTTC

size: -
V: TRBV6-4
J: TRBJ2-2
D: TRBD2
CDR3: CASSDSAGGAGDPTGELFF
DNA: TGTGCCAGCAGTGACTCGGCTGGCGGGGCGGGAGACCCCACCGGGGAGCTGTTTTTT

size: -
V: TRBV7-9
J: TRBJ2-7
D: -
CDR3: CASSPRGSVGDEQYF
DNA: TGTGCCAGCAGCCCGAGGGGTAGTGTTGGTGACGAGCAGTACTTC

size: -
V: TRBV9
J: TRBJ2-1
D: -
CDR3: CASSQQGSGSYNEQFF
DNA: TGTGCCAGCAGCCAACAGGGGAGCGGGAGCTACAATGAGCAGTTCTTC

size: -
V: TRBV30
J: TRBJ1-3
D: -
CDR3: CAWSVPGYKPGNTIYF
DNA: TGTGCCTGGAGTGTACCTGGGTATAAACCTGGAAACACCATATATTTT

size: -
V: TRBV7-9
J: TRBJ2-7
D: TRBD1
CDR3: CASSPRFGQGFYEQYF
DNA: TGTGCCAGCAGCCCACGATTTGGACAGGGATTTTACGAGCAGTACTTC

size: few
V: TRBV29-1
J: TRBJ2-7
D: -
CDR3: CSVTSSYEQYF
DNA: TGCAGCGTTACCAGCTCCTACGAGCAGTACTTC

size: -
V: TRBV27
J: TRBJ2-7
D: -
CDR3: CASSLGRVYEQYF
DNA: TGTGCCAGCAGTTTAGGCAGGGTCTACGAGCAGTACTTC

size: -
V: TRBV6-1
J: TRBJ1-5
D: -
CDR3: CASSELRLSNQPQHF
DNA: TGTGCCAGCAGTGAATTGCGTCTTAGCAATCAGCCCCAGCATTTT

size: -
V: TRBV30
J: TRBJ2-4
D: -
CDR3: CAWRGRQHFENIQYF
DNA: TGTGCCTGGAGGGGGAGACAGCACTTCGAAAACATTCAGTACTTC

size: -
V: TRBV7-2
J: TRBJ2-1
D: -
CDR3: CASSLGGRVLIHNEQFF
DNA: TGTGCCAGCAGCTTAGGCGGCAGGGTACTGATACACAATGAGCAGTTCTTC

size: -
V: TRBV18
J: TRBJ2-1
D: TRBD2
CDR3: CASSPLLAGGWNEQFF
DNA: TGTGCCAGCTCACCACTACTAGCGGGAGGGTGGAATGAGCAGTTCTTC

size: -
V: TRBV28
J: TRBJ2-7
D: -
CDR3: CASSLSAGGREQYF
DNA: TGTGCCAGCAGTTTATCGGCAGGGGGGAGGGAGCAGTACTTC

size: few
V: TRBV28
J: TRBJ2-1
D: -
CDR3: CASSLSGFIGDNEQFF
DNA: TGTGCCAGCAGTTTATCTGGGTTTATAGGAGACAATGAGCAGTTCTTC

size: -
V: TRBV7-9
J: TRBJ2-7
D: -
CDR3: CASSFEPWKQYF
DNA: TGTGCCAGCAGCTTTGAACCCTGGAAGCAGTACTTC

size: few
V: TRBV19
J: TRBJ1-1
D: TRBD1
CDR3: CASSTLSGTVNTEAFF
DNA: TGTGCCAGTAGTACCCTCTCCGGGACAGTGAACACTGAAGCTTTCTTT

size: -
V: TRBV3-1/TRBV3-2
J: TRBJ2-1
D: -
CDR3: CASNEQFF
DNA: TGTGCCAGCAATGAGCAGTTCTTC

size: -
V: TRBV18
J: TRBJ1-1
D: -
CDR3: CASSPRTEGNTEAFF
DNA: TGTGCCAGCTCACCACGGACAGAAGGGAACACTGAAGCTTTCTTT

size: -
V: TRBV7-3
J: TRBJ2-5
D: TRBD2
CDR3: CASGLAGGETQYF
DNA: TGTGCCAGCGGACTAGCGGGCGGAGAGACCCAGTACTTC

size: many
V: TRBV7-2
J: TRBJ2-3
D: -
CDR3: CASRPESDTQYF
DNA: TGTGCCAGCAGGCCCGAATCAGATACGCAGTATTTT

size: -
V: TRBV27
J: TRBJ2-1
D: -
CDR3: CASSLFRVLRGEQFF
DNA: TGTGCCAGCAGTTTATTTAGGGTCTTGAGGGGTGAGCAGTTCTTC

size: -
V: TRBV18
J: TRBJ1-1
D: -
CDR3: CASSPLDRSTEAFF
DNA: TGTGCCAGCTCACCACTAGACAGAAGCACTGAAGCTTTCTTT

size: many
V: TRBV25-1
J: TRBJ1-3
D: -
CDR3: CASTDTLTGNTIYF
DNA: TGTGCCAGCACCGACACCCTTACTGGAAACACCATATATTTT

size: -
V: TRBV27
J: TRBJ1-1
D: -
CDR3: CASRSWGNTEAFF
DNA: TGTGCCAGCAGGTCCTGGGGGAACACTGAAGCTTTCTTT

size: -
V: TRBV28
J: TRBJ2-1
D: TRBD2
CDR3: CASTTSGSHNEQFF
DNA: TGTGCCAGCACTACTAGCGGGAGCCACAATGAGCAGTTCTTC

size: -
V: TRBV29-1
J: TRBJ2-7
D: -
CDR3: CSVERDGGTYEQYF
DNA: TGCAGCGTTGAGAGGGACGGAGGAACCTACGAGCAGTACTTC

size: many
V: TRBV19
J: TRBJ2-7
D: TRBD1
CDR3: CASSVTGTGGSYEQYF
DNA: TGTGCCAGTAGTGTCACCGGGACAGGGGGTTCCTACGAGCAGTACTTC

size: -
V: TRBV11-2
J: TRBJ2-3
D: -
CDR3: CASRSDYGTQYF
DNA: TGTGCCAGCCGATCTGACTATGGTACGCAGTATTTT

size: many
V: TRBV9
J: TRBJ2-2
D: TRBD2
CDR3: CASSVAIGLAGNTGELFF
DNA: TGTGCCAGCAGCGTAGCTATCGGACTAGCGGGGAACACCGGGGAGCTGTTTTTT

size: once
V: TRBV5-1
J: TRBJ1-1
D: -
CDR3: CASGIGGTEAFF
DNA: TGCGCCAGCGGTATAGGTGGGACTGAAGCTTTCTTT

size: -
V: TRBV5-6
J: TRBJ2-5
D: TRBD1
CDR3: CASSIMTGGRETQYF
DNA: TGTGCCAGCAGCATAATGACAGGGGGGAGAGAGACCCAGTACTTC

size: -
V: TRBV7-9
J: TRBJ2-5
D: TRBD1
CDR3: CASSPTSLRQGETQYF
DNA: TGTGCCAGCAGCCCAACCTCCCTCAGACAGGGAGAGACCCAGTACTTC

size: -
V: TRBV19
J: TRBJ1-2
D: -
CDR3: CASNSPGLNYGYTF
DNA: TGTGCCAGTAATTCCCCGGGCCTTAACTATGGCTACACCTTC

size: -
V: TRBV5-4
J: TRBJ1-1
D: TRBD1
CDR3: CASSSTGGNTEAFF
DNA: TGTGCCAGCAGCTCGACAGGGGGGAACACTGAAGCTTTCTTT

size: -
V: TRBV7-3
J: TRBJ2-2
D: TRBD2
CDR3: CASSPRLAGDDGELFF
DNA: TGTGCCAGCAGCCCCAGACTAGCGGGAGATGACGGGGAGCTGTTTTTT

size: -
V: TRBV29-1
J: TRBJ2-7
D: TRBD2
CDR3: CSVVWTSGTYEQYF
DNA: TGCAGCGTTGTTTGGACTAGCGGTACGTACGAGCAGTACTTC

size: -
V: TRBV7-3
J: TRBJ1-3
D: -
CDR3: CASSLSHSSGNTIYF
DNA: TGTGCCAGCAGCTTATCACACTCCTCTGGAAACACCATATATTTT

size: -
V: TRBV15
J: TRBJ2-7
D: TRBD1
CDR3: CATSRGRDRALEQYF
DNA: TGTGCCACCAGCAGGGGACGGGACAGGGCCCTCGAGCAGTACTTC

size: -
V: TRBV20-1
J: TRBJ2-1
D: -
CDR3: CSAMTDNKQFF
DNA: TGCAGTGCTATGACTGACAATAAGCAGTTCTTC

size: -
V: TRBV11-2
J: TRBJ2-5
D: TRBD1
CDR3: CASSLTGEETQYF
DNA: TGTGCCAGCAGCTTGACAGGGGAAGAGACCCAGTACTTC